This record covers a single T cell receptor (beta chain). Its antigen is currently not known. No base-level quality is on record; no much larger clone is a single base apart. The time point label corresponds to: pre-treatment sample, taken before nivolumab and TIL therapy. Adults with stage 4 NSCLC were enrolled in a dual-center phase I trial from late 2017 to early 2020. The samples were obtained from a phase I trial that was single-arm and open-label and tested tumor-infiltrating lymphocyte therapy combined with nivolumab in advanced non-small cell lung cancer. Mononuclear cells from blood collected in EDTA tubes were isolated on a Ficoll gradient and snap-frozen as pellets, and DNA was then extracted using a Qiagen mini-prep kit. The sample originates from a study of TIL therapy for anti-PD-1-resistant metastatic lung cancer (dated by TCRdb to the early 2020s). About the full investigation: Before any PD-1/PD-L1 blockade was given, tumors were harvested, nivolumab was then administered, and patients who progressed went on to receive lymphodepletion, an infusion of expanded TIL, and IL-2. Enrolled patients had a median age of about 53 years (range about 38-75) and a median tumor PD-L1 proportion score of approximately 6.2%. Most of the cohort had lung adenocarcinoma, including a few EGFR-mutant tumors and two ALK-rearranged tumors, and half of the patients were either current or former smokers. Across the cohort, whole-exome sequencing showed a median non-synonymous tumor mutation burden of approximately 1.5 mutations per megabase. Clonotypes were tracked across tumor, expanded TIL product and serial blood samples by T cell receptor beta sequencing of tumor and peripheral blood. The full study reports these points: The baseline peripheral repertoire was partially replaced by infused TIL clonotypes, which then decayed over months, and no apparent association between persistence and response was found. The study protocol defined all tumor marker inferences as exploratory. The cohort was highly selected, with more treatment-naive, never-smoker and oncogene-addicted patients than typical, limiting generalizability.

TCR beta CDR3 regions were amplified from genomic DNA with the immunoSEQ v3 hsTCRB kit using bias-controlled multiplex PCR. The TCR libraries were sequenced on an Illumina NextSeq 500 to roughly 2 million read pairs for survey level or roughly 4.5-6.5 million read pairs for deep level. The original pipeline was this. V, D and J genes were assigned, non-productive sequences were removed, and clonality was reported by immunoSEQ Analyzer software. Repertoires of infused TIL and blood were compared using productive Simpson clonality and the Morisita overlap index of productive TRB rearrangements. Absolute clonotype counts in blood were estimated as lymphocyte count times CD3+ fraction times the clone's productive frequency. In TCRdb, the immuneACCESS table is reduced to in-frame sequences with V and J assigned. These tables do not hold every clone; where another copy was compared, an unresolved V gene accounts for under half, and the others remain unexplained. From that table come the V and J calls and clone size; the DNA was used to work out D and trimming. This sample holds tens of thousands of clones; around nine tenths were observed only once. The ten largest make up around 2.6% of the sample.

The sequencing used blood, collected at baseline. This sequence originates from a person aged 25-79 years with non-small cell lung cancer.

The sequenced DNA: TGTGCCAGCAGTTTTGGACTAGCGGGGGCTGGGGAGCAGTACTTC. This is translated as CASSFGLAGAGEQYF. Recombination connected TRBV27 to TRBJ2-7; a stretch of 13 junction bases matches TRBD2. After removal of 3 bases from V and 7 bases from J, the junction retains 6 bases not matched to a gene. The CDR3 covers 15 residues, taking in both the cysteine and the phenylalanine. Here the CDR3 DNA is all that survives: 45 bases in frame from base 1. From a lookup of the germline V gene (reference sequence), CDR1 and CDR2 are MNHEY and SMNVEV.